Shown below are 20 T cell receptor beta chains from a single sample sequenced in a study of T cell changes during pregnancy in multiple sclerosis. Generated by immunoSEQ multiplex PCR, the TCRdb table keeps only in-frame clones and is missing some. Here the sample spans 50,000 or so clones, around 90% being singletons. Sequencing was performed on CD4+ T cells from peripheral blood mononuclear cells, taken in the second trimester of pregnancy. These receptors originate from a female donor with multiple sclerosis, enrolled in a pregnancy study.

The V and J genes are TRBV6-5 and TRBJ2-7, with D possibly matching TRBD2 (6 bases). V was clipped by 2 bases and J by 7 bases, with 12 bases between them. This CDR3 comprises 13 residues. Germline loops: CDR1 MNHEY, CDR2 SVGAGI. This CDR3 is CASSYGGGREQYF. The CDR3 coding sequence is TGTGCCAGCAGTTACGGAGGAGGGCGTGAGCAGTACTTC.

J is TRBJ2-7 and V is TRBV21-1; the table's D call TRBD2 went unverified against the DNA. TRBV21-1 is annotated as a pseudogene. The CDR3 length is 16 residues. The CDR3 coding sequence is TGTGCCAGCAGCAAAGCTCGGGGTCCCTGGAGGTACGAGCAGTACTTC. Its protein product is CASSKARGPWRYEQYF.

This clone came up a few times. The rearrangement joins TRBV9 to TRBJ1-2, with 9 bases that match TRBD1. The germline V gene encodes CDR1 SGDLS and CDR2 YYNGEE. The CDR3 loop spans 15 amino acids. The V and J ends lost 3 bases and 7 bases, in that order; junction bases with no gene match: 10. This CDR3 is CASSATGGGWSGYTF. CDR3 DNA sequence: TGTGCCAGCAGCGCAACAGGGGGCGGTTGGAGTGGCTACACCTTC.

The chain is built from TRBV14 and TRBJ2-1, with 8 nucleotides matching TRBD2. Germline V lookup: CDR1 SGHDN, CDR2 FVKESK. V shed 5 bases and J 4 bases; nucleotides not matched to a gene: 7. The CDR3 is 15 residues long. In nucleotides, the CDR3 is TGTGCCAGCAGCAAAGGACTAGCCGGGTACAATGAGCAGTTCTTC. It encodes CASSKGLAGYNEQFF.

This chain links TRBV27 with TRBJ2-7; 7 bases line up with TRBD1. Germline trimming cut 3 bases from V and 3 bases from J; bases unmatched to any gene: 2. The CDR3 is made up of 13 amino acids. Germline CDR1 is MNHEY and CDR2 is SMNVEV (reference sequence). In DNA form, the CDR3 reads TGTGCCAGCAGTTTTAACAGGGGCTACGAGCAGTACTTC. Translated: CASSFNRGYEQYF.

CDR3 loop: CASSLGGRGQETQYF. In nucleotides, the CDR3 is TGTGCCAGCAGCTTGGGGGGCAGGGGGCAAGAGACCCAGTACTTC. The chain recombines TRBV5-4 with TRBJ2-5; 7 nucleotides match TRBD1. The V gene's germline CDR1 is SGHNT and CDR2 YYREEE (reference sequence). CDR3 length: 15 amino acids. Germline trimming cut 0 bases from V and 2 bases from J; bases unmatched to any gene: 4.

This clone occurred once. The identical CDR3 is also encoded by other nucleotide sequences in the sample. V and J are TRBV6-5 and TRBJ1-2; TRBD1 might be the D (5 bases). CDR1 and CDR2 (germline): MNHEY, SVGAGI. CDR3 length: 12 amino acids. With 2 bases removed from V and 5 bases from J, the gap between germline ends came to 6 bases. CDR3 sequence (DNA): TGTGCCAGCAGTTACGGGGGGTATGGCTACACCTTC. Translated: CASSYGGYGYTF.

The V call is TRBV14, the J call TRBJ1-4; D is unresolved. CDR3 size: 14 residues. The V end lost 2 bases, the J end lost 8 bases, and 12 bases lay between the germline ends. Germline-derived CDR1 and CDR2 are SGHDN and FVKESK. The CDR3 nucleotides read TGTGCCAGCAGCCAACTCAGCGGGGTCGAAAAACTGTTTTTT. It is translated as CASSQLSGVEKLFF.

The chain carries TRBV2 and TRBJ1-6, with TRBD1 matching 10 bases. Looked up from germline, CDR1 is SNHLY and CDR2 is FYNNEI. This CDR3 region has 13 residues. V shed 4 bases and J 9 bases; nucleotides not matched to a gene: 0. CDR3 DNA sequence: TGTGCCAGCAGTGGGACAGGGGGTTCACCCCTCCACTTT. Protein: CASSGTGGSPLHF.

The gene calls are TRBV19 and TRBJ2-7; TRBD1 agrees at 8 bases. The CDR3 sequence is 14 residues long. Trimming at V came to 5 bases and at J to 1 base, leaving 4 bases not matched to a gene. Germline values: CDR1 LNHDA, CDR2 SQIVND (reference sequence). The CDR3 coding sequence is TGTGCCAGTAGTGCCCGGGACAGGTCCTACGAGCAGTACTTC. This codes for CASSARDRSYEQYF.

The gene calls are TRBV15 and TRBJ2-3; TRBD1 matches at 10 bases. J was trimmed by 1 base and V by 3 bases; bases with no gene match: 7. The V gene's germline CDR1 is LNHNV and CDR2 YYDKDF (reference sequence). The CDR3 loop spans 17 amino acids. The DNA for the CDR3 is TGTGCCACCAGCAGGGGACAGGGGAAGCAAGGCACAGATACGCAGTATTTT. Amino acids: CATSRGQGKQGTDTQYF.

V and J are TRBV19 and TRBJ1-4; 7 bases are a match to TRBD1. CDR1 LNHDA and CDR2 SQIVND come from the germline V gene (reference sequence). The J segment lost 2 bases and the V segment lost 2 bases, leaving 2 bases of the junction unmatched. The CDR3 is 15 amino acids. CDR3 in amino acids: CASSIPTGTNEKLFF. DNA for the CDR3: TGTGCCAGTAGTATACCGACAGGGACTAATGAAAAACTGTTTTTT.

This chain uses TRBV6-1 with TRBJ2-3; a possible D gene is TRBD2 (7 bases). Per germline, CDR1 MNHNS and CDR2 SASEGT. The CDR3 contains 16 residues. V was clipped by 2 bases and J by 9 bases, with 21 bases between them. The CDR3 bases are TGTGCCAGCAGTGAATTTTCAGGTGTGGGGGGGCGCACGCAGTATTTT. Protein: CASSEFSGVGGRTQYF.

The rearrangement links TRBV5-1 to TRBJ1-1; D unresolved. This CDR3 has 13 amino acids. CDR1 and CDR2 (germline): SGHRS, YFSETQ. V was cut by 3 bases and J by 5 bases, with 11 bases left in between. In DNA form, the CDR3 reads TGCGCCAGCAGCTCGGAATTGAGGACTGAAGCTTTCTTT. Its translation is CASSSELRTEAFF.

This clone was seen just once. The chain has TRBV7-8 and TRBJ1-2; TRBD1 matches 7 bases. Germline V gene sequence: CDR1 SGHVS, CDR2 FQNEAQ. CDR3 length: 17 residues. V lost 5 bases to trimming and J lost 0 bases; unmatched junction nucleotides: 12. As DNA, the CDR3 is TGTGCCAGCAGCCCAACTAGGACAGGCGGGGCTAACTATGGCTACACCTTC. It is translated as CASSPTRTGGANYGYTF. The variable domain in full, completed from reference TRBV7-8 and TRBJ1-2, reads GAGVSQSPRYKVAKRGQDVALRCDPISGHVSLFWYQQALGQGPEFLTYFQNEAQLDKSGLPSDRFFAERPEGSVSTLKIQRTQQEDSAVYLCASSPTRTGGANYGYTFGSGTRLTVV.

The chain uses TRBV29-1 and TRBJ2-1; D is perhaps TRBD1 (6 bases). The V end was cut by 4 bases, the J end by 11 bases, with 15 bases between. In germline, CDR1 is SQVTM, CDR2 ANQGSEA. The CDR3 loop spans 12 amino acids. The CDR3 is CSVARQGWQQFF. CDR3 sequence (DNA): TGCAGCGTTGCTCGTCAGGGGTGGCAGCAGTTCTTC.

This clone was observed once. This rearrangement joins TRBV11-3 to TRBJ2-7; weak D call: TRBD1 (5 bases). Germline loops: CDR1 SGHNT, CDR2 YENEEA. V dropped 0 bases and J dropped 2 bases, with 14 bases sitting between them. CDR3 size: 16 residues. CDR3 nucleotides: TGTGCCAGCAGCTTAGATCTTTGGCAGGGCACCTACGAGCAGTACTTC. Protein sequence: CASSLDLWQGTYEQYF.

The rearrangement links TRBV7-2 to TRBJ2-3; TRBD1 aligns across 7 bases. In germline, CDR1 is SGHTA, CDR2 FQGNSA. This CDR3 is 14 amino acids long. V shed 3 bases, J shed 1 base, and the junction held 1 base outside the gene matches. This CDR3 reads CASSLQGGTDTQYF. The CDR3 nucleotides read TGTGCCAGCAGCTTGCAGGGGGGCACAGATACGCAGTATTTT.

The rearrangement joins TRBV19 to TRBJ1-6, with D hard to call. Trimming removed 2 bases from V and 5 bases from J, with 7 bases in between. The CDR3 is 14 residues long. The germline V gene encodes CDR1 LNHDA and CDR2 SQIVND (reference sequence). DNA of the CDR3: TGTGCCAGTAGTATAACGGGGAATAATTCACCCCTCCACTTT. Its translation: CASSITGNNSPLHF.

The rearrangement joins TRBV6-1 to TRBJ1-1; D possibly corresponds to TRBD1 (5 bases). Germline V gene sequence: CDR1 MNHNS, CDR2 SASEGT. V was clipped by 7 bases and J by 8 bases, with 17 bases between them. The CDR3 has 13 residues. CDR3 DNA sequence: TGTGCCAGCACCGACGGGGGGAAGGTCGAAGCTTTCTTT. This translates into CASTDGGKVEAFF.